Shown below are 15 T cell receptor beta chains from a single sample sequenced in a study of vaccination and CD4 T cells after COVID-19. These receptors lack a known antigen. The assay that was used to sequence DNA from cultured CD4+ T cells was the Oncomine TCR Beta short-read assay. TCRdb re-called the PCR reads through MiXCR, storing one row per CDR3 protein. The sample lists around 21,000 distinct CDR3 sequences, 49% seen once, with about 4% in the top ten. Regarding treatment: approximately 11-day PBMC culture with coronavirus spike peptide pools or control peptides (ViraFEST assay). The specimen was CD4+ T cells from blood, cultured in vitro. These receptors all come from a human donor who had recovered from COVID-19.

The table lists this clonotype with a few counts. The V gene is TRBV7-2, the J gene TRBJ1-1; D possibly corresponds to TRBD1 (6 bases). CDR3 length equals 17 residues. Trimming stripped 1 base from V and 1 base from J, with 16 bases between. CDR1 SGHTA and CDR2 FQGNSA come from the germline V gene. The CDR3 sequence is CASSLGPRGGPNTEAFF. In DNA form, the CDR3 reads TGTGCCAGCAGCTTAGGGCCCAGGGGAGGACCGAACACTGAAGCTTTCTTT.

The V gene is TRBV24-1, the J gene TRBJ1-2, with D possibly being TRBD1 (5 bases). The germline V and J ends were trimmed by 5 bases and 3 bases, with 12 bases remaining between them. Germline CDR1 reads KGHDR; CDR2 reads SFDVKD. The CDR3 has 14 residues. In nucleotides, the CDR3 is TGTGCCACCAGTGGCCCGGGACCTCACTATGGCTACACCTTC. It translates to CATSGPGPHYGYTF.

The rearrangement joins TRBV28 to TRBJ2-2; 11 bases map to TRBD2. The germline V gene encodes CDR1 MDHEN and CDR2 SYDVKM. V lost 5 bases and J lost 8; bases outside the gene matches: 10. The CDR3 loop spans 16 amino acids. This chain's CDR3 is CASSLPGLAALGELFF. The CDR3 bases are TGTGCCAGCAGTCTGCCGGGACTAGCGGCCCTGGGGGAGCTGTTTTTT.

V gene TRBV28 combines with J gene TRBJ2-7, with no clear D. Trimming left V 5 bases short and J 3 bases short, with 8 bases between. Germline CDR1 and CDR2: MDHEN and SYDVKM. The CDR3 runs to 12 residues. CDR3 sequence reads: CASSPYLYEQYF. CDR3 DNA sequence: TGTGCCAGCAGTCCGTACCTCTACGAGCAGTACTTC.

This clonotype was seen once. V and J are TRBV19 and TRBJ1-2; a weak D match, TRBD1 (6 bases). Trimming shortened V by 6 bases and J by 3 bases, and 11 bases separated the two germline ends. The CDR3 is 13 residues long. From germline, CDR1 is LNHDA and CDR2 SQIVND (reference sequence). The CDR3: CASSKGEDYGYTF. In DNA form, the CDR3 reads TGTGCCAGTAGCAAGGGGGAAGACTATGGCTACACCTTC.

The chain combines TRBV7-9 with TRBJ1-4; TRBD1 is a possible D gene (5 bases). Trimming pared 4 bases from V and 7 bases from J, leaving 22 bases between. The CDR3 spans 17 residues. Germline V gene lookup returns CDR1 SEHNR and CDR2 FQNEAQ (reference sequence). CDR3 region: CASSSNEGAAVGEKLFF. In DNA, the CDR3 is TGTGCCAGCAGCTCTAATGAAGGGGCGGCGGTTGGTGAAAAACTGTTTTTT.

In its sample, this clonotype was seen a few times. V is TRBV27 and J is TRBJ2-2; D ambiguous. With 10 bases removed from V and 5 bases from J, the gap between germline ends came to 14 bases. Germline CDR1 is MNHEY and CDR2 is SMNVEV (reference sequence). CDR3 size: 13 residues. CDR3: CATQMLGTGELFF. Here the CDR3 DNA reads TGTGCCACCCAGATGCTGGGGACCGGGGAGCTGTTTTTT.

This chain links TRBV20-1 with TRBJ1-1; tentatively, D is TRBD1 (5 bases). This CDR3 has 16 residues. Germline V CDR1 and CDR2: DFQATT, SNEGSKA (reference sequence). Trimming took off 0 bases at V and 8 bases at J, with 22 bases between the two ends. The CDR3: CSARDLGGPTRREAFF. CDR3 DNA sequence: TGCAGTGCTAGAGATCTCGGGGGACCGACTAGGAGGGAAGCTTTCTTT.

The V call is TRBV28, the J call TRBJ2-1; TRBD1 matches 11 bases. Germline V lookup: CDR1 MDHEN, CDR2 SYDVKM. Trimming removed 10 bases from V and 2 bases from J; junction bases left unmatched: 4. This CDR3 has 14 residues. The CDR3 region is CATKGQGAYNEQFF. The CDR3 nucleotides are TGTGCCACAAAGGGACAGGGGGCCTACAATGAGCAGTTCTTC.

J is TRBJ1-5 and V is TRBV10-3; no reliable D call. V lost 3 bases, J lost 11 bases, and 11 bases lay in between. The CDR3 runs 12 residues. The germline V gene encodes CDR1 ENHRY and CDR2 SYGVKD. The CDR3 DNA is TGTGCCATCAGTGAAGCCGGGAGAGCCCAGCATTTT. Amino acid sequence: CAISEAGRAQHF.

The J gene is TRBJ2-5, the V gene TRBV20-1; D is ambiguous. The V gene's germline CDR1 is DFQATT and CDR2 SNEGSKA (reference sequence). V lost 0 bases to trimming and J lost 2 bases, with 1 base between them. CDR3 size: 11 residues. The CDR3 protein is CSARDQETQYF. CDR3 nucleotides: TGCAGTGCTAGAGATCAAGAGACCCAGTACTTC.

V is TRBV5-6 and J is TRBJ1-1; unclear D gene. This CDR3 contains 16 residues. Germline loops: CDR1 SGHDT, CDR2 YYEEEE. V gave up 4 bases and J gave up 6 bases, with 22 bases separating them. DNA of the CDR3: TGTGCCAGCAGCCATAACCCTTCGATTGGTGCGGCTGAAGCTTTCTTT. Protein sequence: CASSHNPSIGAAEAFF. Complete variable domain (other parts from reference TRBV5-6 and TRBJ1-1): DAGVTQSPTHLIKTRGQQVTLRCSPKSGHDTVSWYQQALGQGPQFIFQYYEEEERQRGNFPDRFSGHQFPNYSSELNVNALLLGDSALYLCASSHNPSIGAAEAFFGQGTRLTVV.

This rearrangement joins TRBV7-2 to TRBJ2-3; 10 nucleotides line up with TRBD2. Germline CDR1 reads SGHTA; CDR2 reads FQGNSA. Trimming at V came to 10 bases and at J to 3 bases, leaving 7 bases not matched to a gene. The CDR3 extends over 14 amino acids. Written as DNA, the CDR3 is TGTGCCATCGGGGCTAGCGGGAGAACAGATACGCAGTATTTT. Protein product: CAIGASGRTDTQYF.

This clonotype was seen a handful of times. V gene TRBV6-1 combines with J gene TRBJ1-2, with D unclear. The germline V gene has CDR1 MNHNS and CDR2 SASEGT. This CDR3 spans 13 amino acids. Trimming cost V 8 bases and J 5 bases, with 15 bases left between them. This CDR3 reads CASHHLGLYGYTF. In DNA, the CDR3 is TGTGCCAGCCATCACCTTGGACTGTATGGCTACACCTTC.

There are a few counts of this clonotype. The V gene is TRBV15, the J gene TRBJ2-7, with no clear D. The CDR3 runs 16 residues. Germline lookup yields CDR1 LNHNV and CDR2 YYDKDF (reference sequence). Deletions cut 0 bases from V and 1 base from J, with 13 bases between. For the CDR3, the DNA is TGTGCCACCAGCAGAGATAATGGTCCGTATTCCTACGAGCAGTACTTC. Translating gives CATSRDNGPYSYEQYF.